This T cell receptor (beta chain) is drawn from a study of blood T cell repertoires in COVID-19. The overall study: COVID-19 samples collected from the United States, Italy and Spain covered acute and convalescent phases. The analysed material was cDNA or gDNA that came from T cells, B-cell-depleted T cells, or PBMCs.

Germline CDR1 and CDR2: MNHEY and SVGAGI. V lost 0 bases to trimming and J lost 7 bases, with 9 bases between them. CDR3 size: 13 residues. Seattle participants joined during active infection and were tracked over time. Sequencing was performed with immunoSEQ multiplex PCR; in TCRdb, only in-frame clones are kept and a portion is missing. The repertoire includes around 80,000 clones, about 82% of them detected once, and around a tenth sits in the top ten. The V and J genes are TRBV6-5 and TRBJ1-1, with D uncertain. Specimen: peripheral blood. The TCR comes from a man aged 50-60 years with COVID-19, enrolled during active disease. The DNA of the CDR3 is TGTGCCAGCAGTTACTCGGACTCCCATGAAGCTTTCTTT. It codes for CASSYSDSHEAFF.